This TCR beta chain was sequenced during a study of cytomegalovirus exposure and HLA in healthy donors. The CDR3 extends over 14 amino acids. CDR1 LNHDA and CDR2 SQIVND come from the germline V gene (reference sequence). V gave up 6 bases and J gave up 5 bases; unmatched junction bases: 7. The PCR contained 60 Vbeta and 13 Jbeta primers. Libraries were prepared by immunoSEQ multiplex PCR; TCRdb keeps only in-frame clonotypes and omits some of them. The table lists approximately 200,000 clones, around 76% of them singletons. Notes on this clone: Antigen: not known.

Overall study results and limits: Sequencing had likely introduced a cluster of highly shared sequence variants as an artifact. As a later analysis showed, a missense DCLRE1C variant was linked to trimming of TCR beta V- and J-genes.

This TCR was sampled from a man younger than 45 in good health and CMV-seronegative. The specimen sequenced was PBMCs. The gene calls are TRBV19 and TRBJ2-1, with TRBD1 matching over 7 bases. The CDR3 here is CASSTGTANNEQFF. CDR3 nucleotide sequence: TGTGCCAGTAGCACGGGGACAGCTAACAATGAGCAGTTCTTC.